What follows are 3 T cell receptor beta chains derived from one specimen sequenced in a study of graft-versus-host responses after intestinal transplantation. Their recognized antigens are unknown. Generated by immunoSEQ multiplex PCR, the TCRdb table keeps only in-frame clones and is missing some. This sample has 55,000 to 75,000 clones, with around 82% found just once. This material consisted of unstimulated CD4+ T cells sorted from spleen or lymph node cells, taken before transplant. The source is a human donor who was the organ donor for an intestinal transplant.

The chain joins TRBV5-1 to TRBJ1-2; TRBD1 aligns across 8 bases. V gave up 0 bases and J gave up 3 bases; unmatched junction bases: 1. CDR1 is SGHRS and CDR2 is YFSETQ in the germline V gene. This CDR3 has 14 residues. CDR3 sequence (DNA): TGCGCCAGCAGCTTGGCAGGGGGCGACTATGGCTACACCTTC. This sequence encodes CASSLAGGDYGYTF.

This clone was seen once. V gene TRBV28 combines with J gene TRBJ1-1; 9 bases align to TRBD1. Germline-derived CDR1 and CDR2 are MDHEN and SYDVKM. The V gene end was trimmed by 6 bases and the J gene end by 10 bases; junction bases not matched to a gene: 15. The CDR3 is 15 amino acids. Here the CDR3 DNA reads TGTGCCAGCAGCTCCTTACAGGGGGCGGCCAGTGCAGCTTTCTTT. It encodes CASSSLQGAASAAFF.

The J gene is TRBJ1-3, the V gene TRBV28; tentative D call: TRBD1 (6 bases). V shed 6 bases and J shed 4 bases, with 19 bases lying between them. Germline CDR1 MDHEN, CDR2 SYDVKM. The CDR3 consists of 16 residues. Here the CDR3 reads CASSNSGELLGNTIYF. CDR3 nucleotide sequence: TGTGCCAGCAGCAACTCAGGGGAACTACTCGGAAACACCATATATTTT.